This T cell receptor (beta chain) was captured in a study of beta chain features in type 1 diabetes. Whole-study results and caveats: The study found moderately but significantly shorter TCRB CDR3s in all four CD4+ subsets of Type 1 diabetes patients. VDJ junctions from patients with type 1 diabetes contained fewer insertions and more deletions. The question of HLA type influencing TCRB rearrangement was one that remained unresolved here.

Investigators reverse transcribed all isolated RNA, so they sequenced expressed TCRB transcripts. Clones were read by immunoSEQ multiplex PCR, and TCRdb kept only the in-frame ones, dropping some. The table includes around 250,000 clones, about 20% detected once. A remark on this clone: The target antigen is unknown.

This CDR3 contains 11 residues. Trimming took 1 base from V and 8 from J, leaving 9 bases between them. CDR1 is DFQATT and CDR2 is SNEGSKA in the germline V gene (reference sequence). Each of the CD4+ naive, central memory, regulatory and stem cell-like memory populations was sorted via CD45RO/CCR7/CD25/CD127/CD95/CD27. This chain links TRBV20-1 with TRBJ2-7; TRBD2 might be the D (6 bases). The source is a woman aged 40 to 50 with type 1 diabetes. The sequencing sample was made of naive CD4+ T cells from blood. CDR3 nucleotides: TGCAGTGCTAGAGCGGGGGAGAAGCAGTACTTC. Protein sequence: CSARAGEKQYF.